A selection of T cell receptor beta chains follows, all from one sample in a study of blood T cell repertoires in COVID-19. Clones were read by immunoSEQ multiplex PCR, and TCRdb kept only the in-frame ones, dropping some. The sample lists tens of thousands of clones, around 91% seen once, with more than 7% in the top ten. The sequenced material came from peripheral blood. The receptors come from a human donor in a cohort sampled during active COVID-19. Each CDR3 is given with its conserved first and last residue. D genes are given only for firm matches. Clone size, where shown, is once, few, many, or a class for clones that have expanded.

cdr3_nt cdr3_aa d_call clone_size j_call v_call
TGTGCCTGGACCACGCAGGCGGGCTACACCTTC CAWTTQAGYTF NA NA TRBJ1-2 TRBV30
TGTGCCAGCAGCTTTAGGACAGAACACTATGGCTACACCTTC CASSFRTEHYGYTF NA few TRBJ1-2 TRBV3-1/TRBV3-2
TGCGCCAGCAGCCTCCGGGACAGGGGGGGCTATGGCTACACCTTC CASSLRDRGGYGYTF TRBD1 NA TRBJ1-2 TRBV5-1
TGTGCCAGCAGTTCGGACAGGGGCTATGGCTACACCTTC CASSSDRGYGYTF TRBD1 NA TRBJ1-2 TRBV6-4
TGTGCCAGCAGTTCGGCGGTCTCCTACGAGCAGTACTTC CASSSAVSYEQYF NA NA TRBJ2-7 TRBV27
TGCAGCGTTGAGTATAACGGGGTGGGAGGGTTCCAAGAGACCCAGTACTTC CSVEYNGVGGFQETQYF TRBD2 NA TRBJ2-5 TRBV29-1
TGCGCCAGCAGCGCTAGCGGAAACCTCTTGGAGCAGTACTTC CASSASGNLLEQYF TRBD2 NA TRBJ2-7 TRBV5-1
TGTGCCACCAGACAGGAGAGCTCCTATAATTCACCCCTCCACTTT CATRQESSYNSPLHF NA NA TRBJ1-6 TRBV24-1
TGTGCCAGCAGCAAAGGACGGGGGGTTGCAACTAATGAAAAACTGTTTTTT CASSKGRGVATNEKLFF NA NA TRBJ1-4 TRBV27
TGCGCCAGCAGCTTGTTAGGCGTGCCAGAAAGGACTCGGGTGAACACTGAAGCTTTCTTT CASSLLGVPERTRVNTEAFF NA NA TRBJ1-1 TRBV5-1
TGCAGCGTTGATGTAGGTGAGGCCACATGGGGCTACACCTTC CSVDVGEATWGYTF NA NA TRBJ1-2 TRBV29-1
TGTGCCAGTACCCCGACAATTCTGGAAGATACGCAGTATTTT CASTPTILEDTQYF NA NA TRBJ2-3 TRBV19
TGTGCCAGCAGCTTGGGCCCGACCTACGAGCAGTACTTC CASSLGPTYEQYF NA NA TRBJ2-7 TRBV11-2
TGTGCCAGCAGCTCCCCTCGGGGGAGCTACGAGCAGTACTTC CASSSPRGSYEQYF NA once TRBJ2-7 TRBV6-2/TRBV6-3
TGCAGCGTCGGACAGGGTAAATCCTACGAGCAGTACTTC CSVGQGKSYEQYF TRBD1 NA TRBJ2-7 TRBV29-1
TGCGCCAGCAGGACGCGGCCGGAGATGAACACTGAAGCTTTCTTT CASRTRPEMNTEAFF NA NA TRBJ1-1 TRBV5-1
TGCGCCAGCCGCATGGACAGGGGCGAAAAACTGTTTTTT CASRMDRGEKLFF TRBD1 NA TRBJ1-4 TRBV4-1
TGTGCCAGCAGTGGGGACACCTACTACGAGGGAAACACCATATATTTT CASSGDTYYEGNTIYF NA NA TRBJ1-3 TRBV6-1
TGTGCCAGCAGCCAAGGACAGGGGGGGAACGAGCAGTACTTC CASSQGQGGNEQYF TRBD1 NA TRBJ2-7 TRBV3-1/TRBV3-2
TGCGCCAGCAGCCAAGTTCTCGGGTCCCCGGGGGACGAGCAGTACTTC CASSQVLGSPGDEQYF NA NA TRBJ2-7 TRBV4-1
TGTGCCAGTAAAAAAAAGGGGACAGGGAGGGAATTGGGCTACACCTTC CASKKKGTGRELGYTF TRBD1 NA TRBJ1-2 TRBV19
TGTGCCAGCAGTGAAGCGTTGACAGCAATTCGTGAAAAACTGTTTTTT CASSEALTAIREKLFF NA NA TRBJ1-4 TRBV6-1
TGTGCCAGCAGTGAAAGGGGACTAGCGGGGGGTTCCTCCTACGAGCAGTACTTC CASSERGLAGGSSYEQYF TRBD2 NA TRBJ2-7 TRBV6-1
TGCGCCAGCAGCTTGTTGGGACTGATAAATCAGCCCCAGCATTTT CASSLLGLINQPQHF NA NA TRBJ1-5 TRBV5-1
TGTGCCAGCAGCGCCTCAGGGGCCTACGAGCAGTACTTC CASSASGAYEQYF NA NA TRBJ2-7 TRBV4-2
TGTGCCAGCAGCGTAGGGGCAGTAAATTCACCCCTCCACTTT CASSVGAVNSPLHF NA NA TRBJ1-6 TRBV9
TGTGCCAGCAGCGTAGGCGACCGAGGGAAATATGGCTACACCTTC CASSVGDRGKYGYTF NA NA TRBJ1-2 TRBV9